This entry concerns a single T cell receptor beta chain. Its antigen is not known. The data belong to a study of response to subunit inactivated influenza vaccine. Trimming took 0 bases from V and 7 from J, leaving 10 bases between them. This CDR3 has 14 amino acids. The germline V gene encodes CDR1 SEHNR and CDR2 FQNEAQ (reference sequence). Findings and limits, study-wide: New T cells are recruited in small numbers by each seasonal influenza vaccination, according to the authors' suggestion.

MiXCR, run by TCRdb on the RT-PCR reads, gives a single entry per CDR3 protein. This table holds under 950,000 distinct CDR3 sequences, around 20% found once. The chain is built from TRBV7-9 and TRBJ2-1, with D tentatively TRBD2 (6 bases). The TCR comes from a man in his fifties or sixties who received an inactivated influenza vaccine. The source material was PBMCs from blood, sampled around 5 days after vaccination. CDR3 amino acids: CASSLAVRGNEQFF. The CDR3, as DNA: TGTGCCAGCAGCTTAGCGGTCCGGGGGAATGAGCAGTTCTTC.